This TCR beta chain was identified in a study of blood T cells in healthy people across ages (dated by TCRdb to between 2014 and 2017). Turning to the overall study: Template switching captured roughly one uniquely barcoded TCR beta cDNA molecule per two T cells in model experiments. Four age groups were formed from the donors: young (average about 16 years), middle-aged (approximately 42), aged (more than 55) and long-lived (about 80). To track age-related changes in TCR beta repertoire diversity, the study relied on deep sequencing normalized with unique cDNA molecular identifiers. Donors of different ages were randomly distributed across sequencing lanes to avoid experimental bias. Two additional independent replicas of 1 million unique cDNA reads from the same blood draw were analyzed for two donors (one aged 18 to 30 and one aged 80 or older). Paper-wide results and their limitations: Observed TCR beta diversity per million T cells fell roughly linearly with age, and a significant reduction was already apparent by age roughly 40. Compared with the aged group, the long-lived group had more naive CD4+ T cells, fewer expanded clones and increased TCR diversity, suggesting age selection. Bulk unsorted PBMC profiling prevented conclusive comparison of naive and antigen-experienced compartments. Observed TCR beta diversity correlated strongly with the percentage of naive T cells measured by flow cytometry. Donor CMV infection status was unknown, potentially confounding age-related changes in expanded clonotypes. Estimates of total diversity based on one million sequenced T cells were considered lower bounds and underestimates.

Library generation was performed with 5' RACE. Sequencing was performed on an Illumina HiSeq 2500. A second roughly 6 to 12 cycle PCR used a sample-barcoded 5' primer and a J-beta primer mix. Each TCR beta cDNA molecule received a unique molecular identifier from a template-switch 5' adaptor carrying 12 random nucleotides. Each sample yielded at least 2.5 million CDR3-containing paired-end reads. First-strand cDNA synthesis was performed from all RNA using the Mint cDNA synthesis kit, with priming by a TRBC-specific oligonucleotide. Following uracil-DNA glycosylase treatment, all cDNA underwent a first 18-cycle PCR with the universal primers M1SS and BC2_uni_R. Processing in the source paper ran as follows. Each sample was normalized by randomly selecting 1 million high-quality reads, each carrying a distinct molecular identifier. Reads sharing molecular identifiers were discarded rather than binned into consensus sequences. MiTCR, set to a Q25 quality threshold and the strictest error-elimination algorithm, was used for CDR3 identification, clonotype clustering and error correction. Lower-bound total TCR beta diversity was estimated with a nonparametric unseen species model using Euler transformation. TCRdb handled the public reads itself, with Q25 trimming in fastp and clone calling in MiXCR, and kept productive beta chains. For every CDR3 protein sequence, its rows merge into one entry that carries the most common genes and DNA. TCRdb, not the original authors, processed these V and J calls. Across this sample there are approximately 1,000,000 distinct CDR3 sequences, with 40% to 45% seen only once. The top ten hold approximately 17% of the sample.

Details on this clonotype: Its antigen specificity is not known. It has no much larger one-base neighbor in the sample; base qualities were not kept.

The donors were roughly 39 Caucasian individuals from Russia, aged roughly 6 to 100 years, who were systemically healthy. Each donor gave around 9.5 milliliters of peripheral blood, collected into EDTA-treated Vacutainer tubes. PBMCs were isolated by Ficoll-Paque density-gradient centrifugation, with at least 6.5 million obtained per sample. Total RNA, at least 6 micrograms per sample, was extracted from PBMCs with Trizol reagent. For every donor, an aliquot of PBMCs went through flow cytometry to measure the percentages of naive CD45RAhigh/CD27high T cells. According to the germline V gene, CDR1 reads SGHRS and CDR2 reads YFSETQ. Inclusive of the bounding cysteine and phenylalanine, the CDR3 is 16 residues long. The read is trimmed to its CDR3 DNA, 48 bases read in frame from base 1. V is trimmed back by 4 bases and J by 0 bases, and the junction contains 6 bases that no gene match accounts for.

The receptor's source is a woman aged 55-75 years in good health. Sequencing input: blood. This sequence uses TRBV5-1 and TRBJ2-7; 11 middle bases align to TRBD1. The CDR3 amino acid sequence is: CASSPGTGGFSYEQYF. The sequenced DNA is TGCGCCAGCAGCCCCGGGACAGGGGGTTTCTCCTACGAGCAGTACTTC.